A single sample gave rise to the 20 T cell receptor beta chains below, sequenced in a study of cytomegalovirus exposure and HLA in healthy donors. PCR involved 60 Vbeta and 13 Jbeta primers. Libraries were prepared by immunoSEQ multiplex PCR; TCRdb keeps only in-frame clonotypes and omits some of them. The data hold 150,000 or so clones, with roughly three quarters observed a single time. Sequenced: PBMCs. These receptor sequences come from a male donor in good health and CMV-seronegative.

The chain is built from TRBV19 and TRBJ2-2; D might be TRBD1 (5 bases). In germline, CDR1 is LNHDA, CDR2 SQIVND (reference sequence). Trimming took 5 bases from V and 2 from J, leaving 9 bases between them. This CDR3 contains 14 residues. CDR3 loop: CASSVTANTGELFF. CDR3 sequence (DNA): TGTGCCAGTAGTGTGACAGCTAACACCGGGGAGCTGTTTTTT.

This clone was counted between two and nine times. The genes are TRBV2 and TRBJ1-1, with D perhaps TRBD1 (6 bases). The CDR3 spans 13 residues. Between the trimmed V and J ends, which lost 3 bases and 1 base, there was a span of 6 bases. Per the germline V gene, CDR1 is SNHLY and CDR2 is FYNNEI. DNA for the CDR3: TGTGCCAGCAGTGACAGGGGGAACACTGAAGCTTTCTTT. This sequence encodes CASSDRGNTEAFF.

This chain links TRBV19 with TRBJ2-2, with 8 bases identical to TRBD1. V lost 6 bases to trimming and J lost 4 bases; unmatched junction nucleotides: 7. Germline assignment: CDR1 LNHDA and CDR2 SQIVND (reference sequence). The CDR3 length is 15 residues. CDR3 region: CASSLQGGSTGELFF. CDR3 sequence (DNA): TGTGCCAGTAGCCTACAGGGGGGTTCCACCGGGGAGCTGTTTTTT.

The genes are TRBV5-6 and TRBJ1-5, with D possibly being TRBD1 (5 bases). V lost 0 bases and J 0 bases, leaving 10 bases between the germline ends. Germline lookup yields CDR1 SGHDT and CDR2 YYEEEE. CDR3 length: 16 amino acids. The CDR3 loop is CASSLGGGYSNQPQHF. The CDR3 nucleotides are TGTGCCAGCAGCTTGGGGGGCGGCTATAGCAATCAGCCCCAGCATTTT. Combining the CDR3 with reference TRBV5-6 and TRBJ1-5 gives the whole variable domain DAGVTQSPTHLIKTRGQQVTLRCSPKSGHDTVSWYQQALGQGPQFIFQYYEEEERQRGNFPDRFSGHQFPNYSSELNVNALLLGDSALYLCASSLGGGYSNQPQHFGDGTRLSIL.

V usage is TRBV7-9 and J usage is TRBJ1-1; D uncertain. This CDR3 is built from 13 residues. Between the trimmed V and J ends, which lost 7 bases and 0 bases, there was a span of 9 bases. CDR1 is SEHNR, CDR2 FQNEAQ, per germline (reference sequence). In nucleotides, the CDR3 is TGTGCCAGCACCTGGGAGGTGAACACTGAAGCTTTCTTT. It is translated as CASTWEVNTEAFF.

The chain links TRBV28 to TRBJ1-1; perhaps TRBD1 as D (5 bases). Trimming cost V 3 bases and J 1 base, with 9 bases left between them. This CDR3 comprises 14 residues. Germline V gene lookup returns CDR1 MDHEN and CDR2 SYDVKM. The CDR3 is CASSLGPTNTEAFF. The CDR3 DNA sequence: TGTGCCAGCAGTTTGGGGCCTACGAACACTGAAGCTTTCTTT.

The chain recombines TRBV29-1 with TRBJ2-3; D is uncertain. V shed 5 bases and J shed 4 bases, with 16 bases lying between them. The CDR3 loop spans 14 amino acids. Germline values: CDR1 SQVTM, CDR2 ANQGSEA. CDR3 protein: CSVSGSTVPDTQYF. CDR3 bases: TGCAGCGTTTCTGGATCAACAGTCCCAGATACGCAGTATTTT.

J is TRBJ2-5 and V is TRBV2, with D possibly matching TRBD1 (6 bases). The closer fit of TRBJ2-7 to the DNA end suggests the J call may be wrong. The CDR3 runs to 14 residues. Germline values: CDR1 SNHLY, CDR2 FYNNEI. DNA of the CDR3: TGTGCCAGCAGTGAGCGAGGGGCAGGGGACGAGCAGTACTTC. Translation: CASSERGAGDEQYF.

The V call is TRBV11-2, the J call TRBJ1-1, with 9 bases matching TRBD1. There are 14 residues in the CDR3. CDR1 and CDR2 from the germline V gene are SGHAT and FQNNGV. Unmatched junction bases numbered 2, after V lost 5 bases and J lost 1 base. The CDR3, as DNA: TGTGCCAGCAGCCTGGGACAGGGGAACACTGAAGCTTTCTTT. It codes for CASSLGQGNTEAFF.

The chain carries TRBV6-1 and TRBJ2-1, with 9 bases identical to TRBD1. This CDR3 region has 14 residues. CDR1 and CDR2 from the germline V gene are MNHNS and SASEGT. Trimming took 10 bases from V and 8 from J; bases not matched to a gene: 12. The CDR3 region is CAIMSTGGLHEQFF. The CDR3 DNA follows: TGTGCCATCATGAGCACAGGGGGCTTGCATGAGCAGTTCTTC.

The chain uses TRBV5-1 and TRBJ1-1; 8 bases are a match to TRBD1. V dropped 2 bases and J dropped 5; count of bases not matched to a gene: 8. Germline values: CDR1 SGHRS, CDR2 YFSETQ. CDR3 length equals 15 residues. This CDR3 is CASSFLTGGDTEAFF. The CDR3 coding sequence is TGCGCCAGCAGCTTCCTCACAGGGGGGGATACTGAAGCTTTCTTT.

The chain is built from TRBV19 and TRBJ2-1, with TRBD2 matching 8 bases. The CDR3 spans 19 residues. CDR1 is LNHDA and CDR2 is SQIVND in the germline V gene (reference sequence). Trimming at V came to 5 bases and at J to 7 bases, leaving 22 bases not matched to a gene. CDR3 protein: CASSPPPLVAGFRRNEQFF. In DNA form, the CDR3 reads TGTGCCAGTAGTCCTCCCCCCTTAGTAGCGGGGTTCCGCAGGAATGAGCAGTTCTTC. The full variable domain, its missing parts supplied by reference TRBV19 and TRBJ2-1, is DGGITQSPKYLFRKEGQNVTLSCEQNLNHDAMYWYRQDPGQGLRLIYYSQIVNDFQKGDIAEGYSVSREKKESFPLTVTSAQKNPTAFYLCASSPPPLVAGFRRNEQFFGPGTRLTVL.

This chain links TRBV7-2 with TRBJ2-3; 9 nucleotides match TRBD2. This CDR3 comprises 15 residues. Germline values: CDR1 SGHTA, CDR2 FQGNSA. The V and J ends lost 3 bases and 3 bases, in that order; junction bases with no gene match: 4. Here the CDR3 DNA reads TGTGCCAGCAGCTTCCTAGCGGGAATAACAGATACGCAGTATTTT. It is translated as CASSFLAGITDTQYF. The entire variable domain, with the rest obtained from reference TRBV7-2 and TRBJ2-3, is as follows: GAGVSQSPSNKVTEKGKDVELRCDPISGHTALYWYRQSLGQGLEFLIYFQGNSAPDKSGLPSDRFSAERTGGSVSTLTIQRTQQEDSAVYLCASSFLAGITDTQYFGPGTRLTVL.

In its sample, this clone was seen a few times. V gene TRBV6-6 combines with J gene TRBJ1-6; D perhaps matches TRBD1 (5 bases). V lost 8 bases to trimming and J lost 16 bases, with 27 bases between them. This CDR3 is 15 amino acids long. Germline V CDR1 and CDR2: MNHNY, SVGAGI (reference sequence). The CDR3 DNA reads TGTGCCAGCTACCAACCGTACAGTATAATTCAGGGACTCCACTTT. Amino acids: CASYQPYSIIQGLHF.

CDR3 DNA sequence: TGTGCCAGCAGTTTATTATCTAACCTCCCGGGACTCAAGGGGACAGATACGCAGTATTTT. This gives the protein CASSLLSNLPGLKGTDTQYF. The chain joins TRBV27 to TRBJ2-3, with a weak D call TRBD2 (6 bases). Between the trimmed V and J ends, which lost 1 base and 3 bases, there was a span of 26 bases. The length of the CDR3 is 20 residues. From germline, CDR1 is MNHEY and CDR2 SMNVEV (reference sequence).

This clone has only a few counts. The chain links TRBV5-1 to TRBJ1-5; D might be TRBD1 (6 bases). Per the germline V gene, CDR1 is SGHRS and CDR2 is YFSETQ. The CDR3 runs 14 residues. The V gene lost 3 bases and the J gene lost 8 bases, with 15 bases spanning the gap. The CDR3 DNA follows: TGCGCCAGCAGCTCCTCCCAGGGGACGGAGCCCCAGCATTTT. Encoded protein: CASSSSQGTEPQHF.

The table lists this clone with a few counts. V usage is TRBV2 and J usage is TRBJ2-7; no definite D call. CDR1 is SNHLY and CDR2 is FYNNEI in the germline V gene. The V end lost 5 bases, the J end lost 5 bases, and 7 bases lay between the germline ends. The CDR3 is made up of 11 amino acids. The CDR3 region has the DNA TGTGCCAGCAGTTCCTCGGACGAGCAGTACTTC. Residues: CASSSSDEQYF.

The J gene is TRBJ1-2, the V gene TRBV4-3; D not certain. V was shortened by 2 bases and J by 5 bases, with 9 bases between the two germline ends. Per the germline V gene, CDR1 is LGHNA and CDR2 is YSLEER. The CDR3 covers 13 residues. This CDR3 is CASSQRVAYGYTF. CDR3 in DNA: TGCGCCAGCAGCCAACGGGTGGCTTATGGCTACACCTTC.

The CDR3 region is CASSLDSQRADTQYF. Written as DNA, the CDR3 is TGTGCCAGCAGCTTAGATTCGCAGAGGGCAGATACGCAGTATTTT. The rearrangement joins TRBV7-2 to TRBJ2-3, with TRBD2 as a possible D gene (5 bases). Germline lookup yields CDR1 SGHTA and CDR2 FQGNSA. V was clipped by 1 base and J by 4 bases, with 12 bases between them. CDR3 size: 15 residues.

The chain has TRBV28 and TRBJ1-5, with a weak D call TRBD1 (5 bases). CDR3 length: 14 amino acids. Trimming left V 6 bases short and J 0 bases short, with 9 bases between. Germline CDR1 is MDHEN and CDR2 is SYDVKM. CDR3 sequence reads: CASSWGHSNQPQHF. The CDR3 DNA reads as TGTGCCAGCAGCTGGGGCCATAGCAATCAGCCCCAGCATTTT.